The 21 T cell receptor beta chains below come from one sample, sequenced in a study of blood T cell repertoires in COVID-19 (dated by TCRdb to about 2020). The library was built by means of the immunoSEQ multiplex PCR assay. The source is immuneACCESS, and TCRdb retained only in-frame sequences with V and J called. Part of the clones is not carried over; for the studies checked, unresolved V genes explain less than half of this, and the remainder is unexplained. Recorded for this sample are approximately 300,000 clones; around nine tenths of them occurred a single time. The top ten hold roughly a tenth of the sample. The sequenced sample was PBMCs or T cells enriched from blood (not recorded which). Every receptor here comes from a woman aged 30 to 39 who had recovered from COVID-19.

This chain links TRBV4-1 with TRBJ1-2, with D possibly matching TRBD1 (5 bases). V was clipped by 0 bases and J by 2 bases, with 19 bases between them. Germline lookup yields CDR1 MGHRA and CDR2 YSYEKL. The CDR3 has 18 amino acids. CDR3 region: CASSQEKQPGTPNYGYTF. The CDR3, as DNA: TGCGCCAGCAGCCAAGAGAAGCAGCCCGGGACTCCGAACTATGGCTACACCTTC.

The V and J genes are TRBV11-2 and TRBJ2-5; D possibly corresponds to TRBD2 (6 bases). The V and J ends lost 3 bases and 4 bases respectively, with 18 bases between them. The germline V gene has CDR1 SGHAT and CDR2 FQNNGV. CDR3 length: 16 residues. CDR3 protein: CASSLGRGRGAETQYF. DNA for the CDR3: TGTGCCAGCAGCTTGGGGCGGGGCCGTGGGGCAGAGACCCAGTACTTC.

There are a few counts of this clone. The chain uses TRBV2 and TRBJ2-1; D is uncertain. The germline CDR1 and CDR2 sequences are SNHLY and FYNNEI. This CDR3 comprises 11 residues. V was shortened by 6 bases and J by 9 bases, with 9 bases between the two germline ends. The CDR3 nucleotides read TGTGCCAGCAGAGAGGCAACTGAGCAGTTCTTC. Translating gives CASREATEQFF.

The V call is TRBV19, the J call TRBJ1-1, with D uncertain. CDR3 size: 12 residues. CDR1 and CDR2 from the germline V gene are LNHDA and SQIVND (reference sequence). Trimming pared 1 base from V and 12 bases from J, leaving 12 bases between. The CDR3 loop reads CASSIVGGRTFF. CDR3 coding DNA: TGTGCCAGTAGTATAGTTGGCGGCCGGACTTTCTTT. Based on the CDR3 plus reference TRBV19 and TRBJ1-1, the full variable domain is DGGITQSPKYLFRKEGQNVTLSCEQNLNHDAMYWYRQDPGQGLRLIYYSQIVNDFQKGDIAEGYSVSREKKESFPLTVTSAQKNPTAFYLCASSIVGGRTFFGQGTRLTVV.

This clone appeared many times. This chain links TRBV4-2 with TRBJ1-6; 8 bases agree with TRBD1. Germline assignment: CDR1 LGHNA and CDR2 YNFKEQ. The CDR3 spans 15 residues. Trimming removed 4 bases from V and 5 bases from J; junction bases left unmatched: 4. CDR3 sequence (DNA): TGTGCCAGCAGCCGAGGGGACAGGAATAATTCACCCCTCCACTTT. Its translation: CASSRGDRNNSPLHF.

This chain links TRBV29-1 with TRBJ1-1; tentatively, D is TRBD1 (6 bases). The germline gives CDR1 SQVTM, CDR2 ANQGSEA. CDR3 length: 12 residues. With 3 bases removed from V and 1 base from J, the gap between germline ends came to 6 bases. The CDR3 protein is CSVDRGNTEAFF. The CDR3 DNA is TGCAGCGTTGACAGGGGGAACACTGAAGCTTTCTTT.

CDR3 DNA sequence: TGTGCCAGTAACACCCCCCTCAGGGGAGACACCGGGGAGCTGTTTTTT. Translation gives CASNTPLRGDTGELFF. The chain combines TRBV19 with TRBJ2-2; a weak D match, TRBD1 (6 bases). V lost 7 bases, J lost 3 bases, and 18 bases lay in between. This CDR3 spans 16 amino acids. Germline-derived CDR1 and CDR2 are LNHDA and SQIVND (reference sequence).

This chain connects TRBV25-1 to TRBJ2-1; D is possibly TRBD1 (5 bases). The CDR3 runs 14 residues. Germline values: CDR1 MGHDK, CDR2 SYGVNS. Trimming took 4 bases from V and 6 from J, leaving 13 bases between them. In DNA, the CDR3 is TGTGCCAGCAGTGTCCAGGGATGGGGCAATGAGCAGTTCTTC. Translating gives CASSVQGWGNEQFF.

The V gene is TRBV18, the J gene TRBJ2-1; 11 bases map to TRBD2. V trimming: 3 bases; J trimming: 4 bases; junction bases outside the gene matches: 14. Per germline, CDR1 KGHSH and CDR2 LQKENI. CDR3 length: 19 amino acids. CDR3 coding DNA: TGTGCCAGCTCACCTTCCAGTTTAGCGGGAGGGCCGTCATACAATGAGCAGTTCTTC. This translates into CASSPSSLAGGPSYNEQFF. The entire variable domain, with the rest obtained from reference TRBV18 and TRBJ2-1, is as follows: NAGVMQNPRHLVRRRGQEARLRCSPMKGHSHVYWYRQLPEEGLKFMVYLQKENIIDESGMPKERFSAEFPKEGPSILRIQQVVRGDSAAYFCASSPSSLAGGPSYNEQFFGPGTRLTVL.

Here the CDR3 reads CASSQSGQGLDTQYF. CDR3 nucleotides: TGTGCCAGCAGCCAATCCGGGCAGGGGTTAGATACGCAGTATTTT. V usage is TRBV3-1 (or the pseudogene TRBV3-2) and J usage is TRBJ2-3; tentative D call: TRBD1 (6 bases). Per the germline V gene, CDR1 is LGHDT and CDR2 is YNNKEL (reference sequence). Between the trimmed V and J ends, which lost 2 bases and 5 bases, there was a span of 14 bases. The CDR3 is made up of 15 amino acids.

V usage is TRBV10-3 and J usage is TRBJ2-3; TRBD1 is a possible D gene (6 bases). Per germline, CDR1 ENHRY and CDR2 SYGVKD. Trimming removed 11 bases from V and 0 bases from J, with 15 bases in between. The CDR3 contains 14 residues. CDR3 sequence (DNA): TGTGCCTCCCAGGGGCTAGAGAGCACAGATACGCAGTATTTT. Encoded protein: CASQGLESTDTQYF.

The chain carries TRBV13 and TRBJ2-7; 7 positions match TRBD2. V shed 2 bases, J shed 0 bases, and the junction held 1 base outside the gene matches. This CDR3 spans 14 amino acids. Germline CDR1 PRHDT, CDR2 FYEKMQ (reference sequence). CDR3 sequence: CASSLTSASYEQYF. The CDR3 region has the DNA TGTGCCAGCAGCTTAACTAGCGCCTCCTACGAGCAGTACTTC.

The gene calls are TRBV6-5 and TRBJ1-5; 9 bases align to TRBD1. V shed 5 bases, J shed 6 bases, and the junction held 2 bases outside the gene matches. Germline CDR1 MNHEY, CDR2 SVGAGI. The CDR3 has 13 residues. The CDR3 nucleotides read TGTGCCAGCAGTAACAGGGGGCGTCAGCCCCAGCATTTT. This encodes CASSNRGRQPQHF.

The rearrangement uses TRBV5-4 and TRBJ2-7, with a tentative D call TRBD2 (7 bases). Trimming took off 4 bases at V and 6 bases at J, with 23 bases between the two ends. The length of the CDR3 is 16 residues. Germline V gene data show CDR1 as SGHNT and CDR2 as YYREEE (reference sequence). The CDR3 DNA reads as TGTGCCAGCAGCCCCCTGAAGGGGGAGGGATTAATCGAGCAGTACTTC. It is translated as CASSPLKGEGLIEQYF.

This clone was seen just once. The chain recombines TRBV7-9 with TRBJ2-6; TRBD1 agrees at 8 bases. The V gene's germline CDR1 is SEHNR and CDR2 FQNEAQ (reference sequence). V shed 5 bases, J shed 0 bases, and the junction held 3 bases outside the gene matches. This CDR3 region has 16 residues. The CDR3 DNA is TGTGCCAGCAGCCTGGGACAGGTCTCTGGGGCCAACGTCCTGACTTTC. Translated, it gives CASSLGQVSGANVLTF.

V is TRBV7-2 and J is TRBJ2-7; 7 bases are shared with TRBD1. The V segment lost 5 bases and the J segment 5 bases; nucleotides outside the gene matches: 6. The germline V gene has CDR1 SGHTA and CDR2 FQGNSA. The CDR3 spans 13 residues. The CDR3 loop reads CASSVDRVHEQYF. As DNA, the CDR3 is TGTGCCAGCAGCGTTGACAGGGTCCACGAGCAGTACTTC.

The chain employs TRBV18 and TRBJ2-1; tentatively, D is TRBD2 (5 bases). Per the germline V gene, CDR1 is KGHSH and CDR2 is LQKENI. The ends were cut back, 3 bases at V and 8 bases at J, with 20 bases in the middle. This CDR3 comprises 16 residues. This CDR3 reads CASSPRRLAYGDEQFF. Here the CDR3 DNA reads TGTGCCAGCTCACCCCGGCGGCTAGCATACGGCGATGAGCAGTTCTTC. Based on the CDR3 plus reference TRBV18 and TRBJ2-1, the full variable domain is NAGVMQNPRHLVRRRGQEARLRCSPMKGHSHVYWYRQLPEEGLKFMVYLQKENIIDESGMPKERFSAEFPKEGPSILRIQQVVRGDSAAYFCASSPRRLAYGDEQFFGPGTRLTVL.

This clone was counted a single time. The chain carries TRBV7-3 and TRBJ2-5; 7 positions match TRBD1. V lost 5 bases and J lost 3; bases outside the gene matches: 3. This CDR3 comprises 13 residues. CDR1 is SGHTA, CDR2 FQGTGA, per germline. CDR3 DNA: TGTGCCAGCAGCGTCGACAGGGAAGAGACCCAGTACTTC. Amino acid sequence: CASSVDREETQYF.

This clone appeared a few times. The J gene is TRBJ2-7, the V gene TRBV7-9; D call uncertain. Germline-derived CDR1 and CDR2 are SEHNR and FQNEAQ (reference sequence). The V gene lost 6 bases and the J gene lost 0 bases, with 15 bases spanning the gap. The CDR3 extends over 15 amino acids. Here the CDR3 reads CASSNTRRSSYEQYF. The CDR3 region has the DNA TGTGCCAGCAGTAATACCCGACGGAGCTCCTACGAGCAGTACTTC.

This clone has a handful of counts. V gene TRBV7-9 combines with J gene TRBJ1-2; 7 nucleotides line up with TRBD1. This CDR3 comprises 13 residues. V lost 7 bases to trimming and J lost 6 bases; unmatched junction nucleotides: 8. The germline CDR1 and CDR2 sequences are SEHNR and FQNEAQ (reference sequence). In DNA form, the CDR3 reads TGTGCCAGCAACGGGGACAGAAGAAATGGCTACACCTTC. This sequence encodes CASNGDRRNGYTF.

The rearrangement uses TRBV7-2 and TRBJ2-2, with TRBD2 matching over 9 bases. Germline values: CDR1 SGHTA, CDR2 FQGNSA. V was pared by 5 bases and J by 5 bases, with 6 bases of the junction left unmatched. The CDR3 is 15 amino acids. The CDR3: CASSTSGSFTGELFF. The CDR3 coding sequence is TGTGCCAGCAGCACTAGCGGGTCCTTTACCGGGGAGCTGTTTTTT.